This is a list of T cell receptor beta chains from one sample in a study of T cell responses to AZD1222 COVID-19 vaccine. Only in-frame clones appear in the TCRdb table, and some are missing; sequencing was by immunoSEQ multiplex PCR. The repertoire holds 85,000 or so clones, roughly 86% seen once, with around 5.9% in the top ten. Here the sequenced sample was peripheral blood, taken 28 days after the second AZD1222 dose. Source of these receptors: an adult who received the AZD1222 COVID-19 vaccine. Both conserved end residues are part of each CDR3. The D gene is left open where the match is weak. Only part of the rows carry a size: once, few, many, or a class if the clone is expanded.

clone_size | j_call | v_call | d_call | cdr3_aa | cdr3_nt
- | TRBJ2-3 | TRBV27 | - | CASRTLGDTQYF | TGTGCCAGCAGGACTCTGGGGGATACGCAGTATTTT
- | TRBJ1-1 | TRBV11-2 | - | CASSLDGGAFF | TGTGCCAGCAGCTTAGACGGAGGCGCTTTCTTT
- | TRBJ2-1 | TRBV21-1 | - | CASSKATKIAGHNEQFF | TGTGCCAGCAGCAAAGCCACGAAGATAGCGGGACACAATGAGCAGTTCTTC
- | TRBJ2-3 | TRBV2 | TRBD1 | CASKQGAVTDTQYF | TGTGCCAGCAAACAGGGGGCGGTCACAGATACGCAGTATTTT
once | TRBJ2-2 | TRBV27 | TRBD2 | CASSNSGLAGPGELFF | TGTGCCAGCAGTAACTCGGGACTAGCGGGACCCGGGGAGCTGTTTTTT
once | TRBJ2-7 | TRBV24-1 | TRBD1 | CATSDPSGGSYEQYF | TGTGCCACCAGTGACCCTTCAGGGGGCTCCTACGAGCAGTACTTC
- | TRBJ2-6 | TRBV4-2 | - | CASSQREGPNVLTF | TGTGCCAGCAGCCAGAGGGAAGGGCCCAACGTCCTGACTTTC
- | TRBJ2-7 | TRBV18 | - | CASSPRAPYEQYF | TGTGCCAGCTCACCACGGGCCCCCTACGAGCAGTACTTC
- | TRBJ2-7 | TRBV14 | - | CASSQDNRYEQYF | TGTGCCAGCAGCCAAGATAACAGGTACGAGCAGTACTTC
- | TRBJ1-5 | TRBV2 | TRBD1 | CASRGPGTGAPQHF | TGTGCCAGCAGGGGCCCCGGGACAGGGGCGCCCCAGCATTTT
- | TRBJ2-3 | TRBV11-3 | - | CASSTGLTTVGTDTQYF | TGTGCCAGCAGCACGGGACTGACGACGGTTGGCACAGATACGCAGTATTTT
- | TRBJ2-7 | TRBV5-8 | - | CASSLEGRQSIYEQYF | TGTGCCAGCAGCTTGGAGGGGAGGCAATCCATCTACGAGCAGTACTTC
- | TRBJ2-1 | TRBV11-3 | - | CASSFRAGTYNEQFF | TGTGCCAGCAGCTTCCGCGCGGGCACCTACAATGAGCAGTTCTTC
- | TRBJ1-1 | TRBV28 | - | CASSLPNRGGYAFF | TGTGCCAGCAGTTTACCAAACCGGGGAGGGTACGCTTTCTTT
- | TRBJ2-5 | TRBV30 | TRBD2 | CAWSRGLEETQYF | TGTGCCTGGAGTCGAGGACTAGAAGAGACCCAGTACTTC
few | TRBJ2-2 | TRBV5-1 | - | CASSPPGLNTGELFF | TGCGCCAGCAGCCCTCCCGGCCTAAACACCGGGGAGCTGTTTTTT
- | TRBJ1-4 | TRBV19 | - | CASSPIPVITNEKLFF | TGTGCCAGTAGTCCCATCCCAGTGATAACTAATGAAAAACTGTTTTTT
- | TRBJ2-1 | TRBV6-5 | - | CASSRPIGTYNEQFF | TGTGCCAGCAGCCGCCCTATAGGGACCTACAATGAGCAGTTCTTC
- | TRBJ2-3 | TRBV21-1 | - | CASSKAPGLADTDTQYF | TGTGCCAGCAGCAAAGCGCCGGGACTAGCGGACACAGATACGCAGTATTTT
- | TRBJ1-1 | TRBV3-1/TRBV3-2 | - | CASSSGGSGTEAFF | TGTGCCAGCAGCTCCGGGGGGTCGGGTACTGAAGCTTTCTTT
- | TRBJ1-4 | TRBV7-9 | - | CASSWMGSSEKLFF | TGTGCCAGCAGTTGGATGGGTTCTTCCGAAAAACTGTTTTTT
- | TRBJ2-7 | TRBV4-3 | TRBD1 | CASSRDRRSIGEQYF | TGCGCCAGCAGCCGGGACAGGCGGTCTATAGGGGAGCAGTACTTC
- | TRBJ2-2 | TRBV9 | - | CASSVSGPPAGELFF | TGTGCCAGCAGCGTGTCGGGCCCACCGGCCGGGGAGCTGTTTTTT